A selection of T cell receptor beta chains follows, all from one sample in a study of T cells in Graves' hyperthyroidism and ophthalmopathy. TCRdb passed the multiplex PCR reads through MiXCR, listing each CDR3 protein once. The data contain 490,000 or so distinct CDR3 sequences, 46% of them singletons. Material for sequencing was peripheral blood or thyroid tissue (not recorded which). These receptors all come from an adult woman with Graves' disease, either hyperthyroidism or ophthalmopathy (not recorded which). Both conserved end residues are part of each CDR3.

V: TRBV20-1; CDR3: CSGPGHQQETQYF
V: TRBV9; CDR3: CASSVGIPNTEAFF
V: TRBV5-1; CDR3: CASSLARGGVNTEAFF
V: TRBV4-1; CDR3: CASSQLLGVSPLHF
V: TRBV7-2; CDR3: CASSPRGSGITYEQYF
V: TRBV2; CDR3: CASSEASTGEETQYF
V: TRBV5-6; CDR3: CASSLWGQLPGELFF
V: TRBV10-2; CDR3: CASSGLPQETQYF
V: TRBV11-2; CDR3: CASSRGGGNQPQHF
V: TRBV25-1; CDR3: CASSGDGFETQYF
V: TRBV12-3/TRBV12-4; CDR3: CASSVGTGHGYTF
V: TRBV5-4; CDR3: CASSFDQTYEQYF
V: TRBV19; CDR3: CASSIRGGRTQHF
V: TRBV5-8; CDR3: CASSFGDRTVYEQYF
V: TRBV6-5; CDR3: CASSTHGEQYF
V: TRBV20-1; CDR3: CSAGGDGGYTF
V: TRBV30; CDR3: CAWIRRALGRAEAFF
V: TRBV14; CDR3: CASSQTVWGAQETQYF
V: TRBV29-1; CDR3: CSSGEGKYEQYF
V: TRBV19; CDR3: CASSVGTGGALYQPQHF
V: TRBV10-3; CDR3: CAIRQGLYTF
V: TRBV7-3; CDR3: CASSPGLAGVANTGELFF
V: TRBV20-1; CDR3: CSTTGGRGDEQYF
V: TRBV7-6; CDR3: CASSLFAGVEKLFF
V: TRBV24-1; CDR3: CASTLWGQGGSYEQYF
V: TRBV13; CDR3: CAGRIQGSPLHF
V: TRBV5-6; CDR3: CASSFGTGGLQPQHF
V: TRBV10-3; CDR3: CAIRGLENEQF
V: TRBV7-2; CDR3: CASSPGTGGGGANVLTF
V: TRBV7-3; CDR3: CASSLGGQSELFF
V: TRBV20-1; CDR3: CSAQGRAYEQYF
V: TRBV29-1; CDR3: CSVVDPLVNTEAFF